What follows are 24 T cell receptor beta chains derived from one specimen sequenced in a study of T cells in narcolepsy. Assay: immunoSEQ multiplex PCR; the TCRdb copy retains only in-frame clones and omits some. This table holds roughly 22,000 clones, less than 65% found once. The sequenced sample consisted of memory (CD45RA-) CD4+ T cells from blood. Every receptor here comes from a human donor in good health.

This clone occurred once. An end of the junction differs from the germline gene, which may be a read error. V usage is TRBV2 and J usage is TRBJ2-5; D may be TRBD2 (6 bases). The germline gives CDR1 SNHLY, CDR2 FYNNEI. This CDR3 spans 12 amino acids. The chain's CDR3 is CVSGPSQETQYF. The DNA for the CDR3 is TGTGTCAGCGGGCCTAGCCAAGAGACCCAGTACTTC. Looking up the rest from reference TRBV2 and TRBJ2-5 gives the full variable domain: EPEVTQTPSHQVTQMGQEVILRCVPISNHLYFYWYRQILGQKVEFLVSFYNNEISEKSEIFDDQFSVERPDGSNFTLKIRSTKLEDSAMYFCVSGPSQETQYFGPGTRLLVL.

The chain recombines TRBV29-1 with TRBJ1-4, with TRBD1 as a possible D gene (6 bases). Germline CDR1 reads SQVTM; CDR2 reads ANQGSEA. With 6 bases removed from V and 8 bases from J, the gap between germline ends came to 13 bases. The CDR3 has 12 residues. The CDR3 sequence: CSVGGAGEKLFF. CDR3 DNA: TGCAGCGTCGGGGGCGCGGGAGAAAAACTGTTTTTT. The full variable domain, completed using reference TRBV29-1 and TRBJ1-4, is SAVISQKPSRDICQRGTSLTIQCQVDSQVTMMFWYRQQPGQSLTLIATANQGSEATYESGFVIDKFPISRPNLTFSTLTVSNMSPEDSSIYLCSVGGAGEKLFFGSGTQLSVL.

In this sample, this clone turned up once. This sequence joins TRBV15 and TRBJ2-1; no definite D call. The CDR3 loop spans 13 amino acids. Trimming stripped 1 base from V and 5 bases from J, with 6 bases between. CDR1 LNHNV and CDR2 YYDKDF come from the germline V gene (reference sequence). CDR3 loop: CATSRGSNNEQFF. As DNA, the CDR3 is TGTGCCACCAGCAGAGGATCAAACAATGAGCAGTTCTTC.

The J gene is TRBJ2-1, the V gene TRBV7-3, with 12 bases identical to TRBD2. The CDR3 consists of 15 residues. Germline V gives CDR1 SGHTA, CDR2 FQGTGA. V dropped 3 bases and J dropped 5; count of bases not matched to a gene: 2. The DNA for the CDR3 is TGTGCCAGCAGCTTCGGACTAGCGGGAAACAATGAGCAGTTCTTC. This gives the protein CASSFGLAGNNEQFF.

The table lists this clone with a few counts. The chain joins TRBV6-1 to TRBJ1-4, with D possibly being TRBD1 (5 bases). Trimming left V 6 bases short and J 8 bases short, with 13 bases between. CDR1 and CDR2 (germline): MNHNS, SASEGT. This CDR3 is built from 13 residues. Written as DNA, the CDR3 is TGTGCCAGCAGCGGGTTAAGGGGAGAAAAACTGTTTTTT. It encodes CASSGLRGEKLFF.

Of note for this clone: Other DNA sequences in this specimen translate into the identical CDR3. The DNA for the CDR3 is TGCAGCGTCGCCGCGGGAGCCAACTATGGCTACACCTTC. It yields the protein CSVAAGANYGYTF. The genes are TRBV29-1 and TRBJ1-2, with D uncertain. Trimming cost V 6 bases and J 2 bases, with 13 bases left between them. This CDR3 spans 13 amino acids. The germline gives CDR1 SQVTM, CDR2 ANQGSEA.

The V gene is TRBV30, the J gene TRBJ1-2, with 7 bases matching TRBD1. Germline V gene sequence: CDR1 GTSNPN, CDR2 SVGIG (reference sequence). After removal of 2 bases from V and 8 bases from J, the junction contained 8 bases not matched to a gene. CDR3 length: 13 residues. CDR3 nucleotide sequence: TGTGCCTGGAGTATTACAGGGGCTGGCGGCTACACCTTC. Protein sequence: CAWSITGAGGYTF.

This clone has just a few counts. V is TRBV10-3 and J is TRBJ2-5, with TRBD2 identical over 9 bases. This CDR3 has 15 amino acids. Germline values: CDR1 ENHRY, CDR2 SYGVKD. V trimming: 3 bases; J trimming: 5 bases; junction bases outside the gene matches: 7. The chain's CDR3 is CAISDLAGPRETQYF. The CDR3 DNA follows: TGTGCCATCAGTGACCTAGCGGGGCCGCGGGAGACCCAGTACTTC.

This clone occurred once. The J gene is TRBJ2-7, the V gene TRBV7-2; 7 bases are shared with TRBD1. V trimming: 5 bases; J trimming: 6 bases; junction bases outside the gene matches: 7. This CDR3 has 13 residues. In germline, CDR1 is SGHTA, CDR2 FQGNSA. This chain's CDR3 is CASSEKQGTEQYF. CDR3 DNA sequence: TGTGCCAGCAGCGAAAAACAGGGGACCGAGCAGTACTTC. Looking up the rest from reference TRBV7-2 and TRBJ2-7 gives the full variable domain: GAGVSQSPSNKVTEKGKDVELRCDPISGHTALYWYRQSLGQGLEFLIYFQGNSAPDKSGLPSDRFSAERTGGSVSTLTIQRTQQEDSAVYLCASSEKQGTEQYFGPGTRLTVT.

The chain joins TRBV6-1 to TRBJ2-1; 10 nucleotides line up with TRBD2. This CDR3 comprises 16 residues. Germline trimming cut 3 bases from V and 2 bases from J; bases unmatched to any gene: 4. Looked up from germline, CDR1 is MNHNS and CDR2 is SASEGT. CDR3 protein: CASSDSLAGAYNEQFF. CDR3 DNA sequence: TGTGCCAGCAGTGATAGTCTAGCGGGGGCCTACAATGAGCAGTTCTTC.

V usage is TRBV30 and J usage is TRBJ2-5; D is tentatively TRBD1 or TRBD2 (5 bases each). The CDR3 runs 13 residues. Trimming took off 0 bases at V and 5 bases at J, with 10 bases between the two ends. Germline V lookup: CDR1 GTSNPN, CDR2 SVGIG (reference sequence). The CDR3 protein is CAWSVWGKETQYF. DNA for the CDR3: TGTGCCTGGAGTGTCTGGGGGAAGGAGACCCAGTACTTC.

There are a few counts of this clone. The CDR3 nucleotides are TGTGCCAGCAGTCCAGGGTGGATCTCTGGGGCCAACGTCCTGACTTTC. Its translation: CASSPGWISGANVLTF. This chain joins TRBV27 and TRBJ2-6; maybe TRBD1 (5 bases). Between the trimmed V and J ends, which lost 5 bases and 0 bases, there was a span of 11 bases. Germline CDR1 and CDR2: MNHEY and SMNVEV (reference sequence). This CDR3 is built from 16 residues.

The chain employs TRBV7-8 and TRBJ2-5, with D unresolved. Trimming took off 9 bases at V and 5 bases at J, with 25 bases between the two ends. The CDR3 spans 16 residues. Germline-derived CDR1 and CDR2 are SGHVS and FQNEAQ. CDR3 nucleotide sequence: TGTGCCAGTAACCCCACCTCGTCGTTAGGGCGGGAGACCCAGTACTTC. Its translation: CASNPTSSLGRETQYF.

V usage is TRBV11-2 and J usage is TRBJ1-1, with a weak D call TRBD1 (6 bases). Germline CDR1 SGHAT, CDR2 FQNNGV. The length of the CDR3 is 18 residues. With 5 bases removed from V and 1 base from J, the gap between germline ends came to 23 bases. CDR3 DNA sequence: TGTGCCAGCAGCCTGCGGGAGAGGGGGGGTGGATGGAACACTGAAGCTTTCTTT. This codes for CASSLRERGGGWNTEAFF.

This clone was seen just once. The J gene is TRBJ2-1, the V gene TRBV5-5; TRBD2 agrees at 8 bases. This CDR3 is built from 16 residues. Germline assignment: CDR1 SGHKS and CDR2 YYEKEE (reference sequence). V shed 4 bases and J 2 bases; nucleotides not matched to a gene: 8. The CDR3 region has the DNA TGTGCCAGCAGCCCCGGACTAGCACAAGCCTACAATGAGCAGTTCTTC. It encodes CASSPGLAQAYNEQFF.

This clone occurred once. The rearrangement joins TRBV4-3 to TRBJ1-2; 10 positions match TRBD1. Germline V gene lookup returns CDR1 LGHNA and CDR2 YSLEER. CDR3 length equals 15 residues. J gave up 7 bases and V 0 bases, and 5 bases lay outside the gene matches. CDR3 DNA sequence: TGCGCCAGCAGCCAAGATCTAGGGACAGGGGTTGGCTACACCTTC. It is translated as CASSQDLGTGVGYTF.

V usage is TRBV15 and J usage is TRBJ1-1; D gene unclear. The ends were cut back, 3 bases at V and 4 bases at J, with 9 bases in the middle. Germline-derived CDR1 and CDR2 are LNHNV and YYDKDF (reference sequence). The CDR3 runs 13 residues. The DNA of the CDR3 is TGTGCCACCAGCAGCTACCGGGGCACTGAAGCTTTCTTT. Residues: CATSSYRGTEAFF.

This chain connects TRBV7-8 to TRBJ1-1, with D unresolved. The CDR3 runs 14 residues. Germline CDR1 and CDR2: SGHVS and FQNEAQ. With 1 base removed from V and 7 bases from J, the gap between germline ends came to 13 bases. The CDR3 here is CASSLGGSIIEAFF. The DNA of the CDR3 is TGTGCCAGCAGCTTAGGGGGTTCGATCATTGAAGCTTTCTTT.

This clone has only one observation. This chain joins TRBV28 and TRBJ2-7; 7 bases are shared with TRBD1. CDR1 and CDR2 from the germline V gene are MDHEN and SYDVKM. This CDR3 has 16 residues. The V gene end was trimmed by 8 bases and the J gene end by 6 bases; junction bases not matched to a gene: 19. The CDR3 sequence is CASGLTSTGKRSEQYF. The CDR3 region has the DNA TGTGCCAGCGGGTTAACCTCGACAGGGAAGAGGAGCGAGCAGTACTTC. Together with reference TRBV28 and TRBJ2-7, the CDR3 gives the full variable domain: DVKVTQSSRYLVKRTGEKVFLECVQDMDHENMFWYRQDPGLGLRLIYFSYDVKMKEKGDIPEGYSVSREKKERFSLILESASTNQTSMYLCASGLTSTGKRSEQYFGPGTRLTVT.

This clone was detected a few times. The V gene is TRBV5-4, the J gene TRBJ2-7, with D possibly TRBD1 on 5 matching bases. There are 13 residues in the CDR3. CDR1 is SGHNT, CDR2 YYREEE, per germline (reference sequence). V was clipped by 0 bases and J by 5 bases, with 9 bases between them. CDR3 in DNA: TGTGCCAGCAGCTTGGACAGGTCCCACGAGCAGTACTTC. Protein: CASSLDRSHEQYF.

The chain combines TRBV9 with TRBJ1-5; possibly TRBD1 for D (5 bases). Germline assignment: CDR1 SGDLS and CDR2 YYNGEE. There are 13 residues in the CDR3. Trimming removed 4 bases from V and 6 bases from J, with 11 bases in between. This CDR3 is CASSLDGGQPQHF. The CDR3, as DNA: TGTGCCAGCAGCCTTGACGGGGGTCAGCCCCAGCATTTT.

V usage is TRBV11-2 and J usage is TRBJ1-3; no firm D call. V dropped 5 bases and J dropped 1 base, with 9 bases sitting between them. CDR1 is SGHAT, CDR2 FQNNGV, per germline. The CDR3 has 14 amino acids. CDR3 protein: CASSPGSSGNTIYF. The CDR3 DNA follows: TGTGCCAGCAGCCCGGGGTCGTCTGGAAACACCATATATTTT.

This clone was counted a few times. CDR3 residues: CAISDSGTSRYEQYF. The CDR3 region has the DNA TGTGCCATCAGTGACTCCGGGACTAGCCGATACGAGCAGTACTTC. The chain links TRBV10-3 to TRBJ2-7; the match to TRBD2 covers 9 bases. From germline, CDR1 is ENHRY and CDR2 SYGVKD. V trimming: 3 bases; J trimming: 4 bases; junction bases outside the gene matches: 7. The CDR3 has 15 residues.

This clone was picked up a small number of times. CDR3 nucleotide sequence: TGTGCCAGCAGTTACGCGACAGGGGAAGATTCACCCCTCCACTTT. Amino acid sequence: CASSYATGEDSPLHF. The V call is TRBV6-5, the J call TRBJ1-6; 8 nucleotides line up with TRBD1. Germline CDR1 reads MNHEY; CDR2 reads SVGAGI. This CDR3 is 15 amino acids long. The ends lost 2 bases at V and 8 bases at J; junction bases unmatched: 5.